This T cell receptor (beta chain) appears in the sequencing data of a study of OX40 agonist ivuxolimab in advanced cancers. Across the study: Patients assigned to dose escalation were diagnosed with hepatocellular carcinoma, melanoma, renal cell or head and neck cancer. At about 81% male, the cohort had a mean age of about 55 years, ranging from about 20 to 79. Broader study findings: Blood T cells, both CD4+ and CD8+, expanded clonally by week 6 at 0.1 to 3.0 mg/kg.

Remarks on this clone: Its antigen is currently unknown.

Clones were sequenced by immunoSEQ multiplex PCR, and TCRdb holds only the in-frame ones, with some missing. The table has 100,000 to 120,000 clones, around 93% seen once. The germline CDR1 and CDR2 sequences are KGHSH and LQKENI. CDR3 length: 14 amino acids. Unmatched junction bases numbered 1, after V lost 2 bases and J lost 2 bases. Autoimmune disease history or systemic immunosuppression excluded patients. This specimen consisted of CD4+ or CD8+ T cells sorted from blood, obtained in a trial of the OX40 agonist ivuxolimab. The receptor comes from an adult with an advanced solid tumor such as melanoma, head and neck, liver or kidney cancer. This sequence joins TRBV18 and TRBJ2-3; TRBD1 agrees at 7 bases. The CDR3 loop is CASSPGTATDTQYF. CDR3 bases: TGTGCCAGCTCACCAGGGACAGCCACAGATACGCAGTATTTT. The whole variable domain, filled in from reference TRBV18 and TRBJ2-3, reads NAGVMQNPRHLVRRRGQEARLRCSPMKGHSHVYWYRQLPEEGLKFMVYLQKENIIDESGMPKERFSAEFPKEGPSILRIQQVVRGDSAAYFCASSPGTATDTQYFGPGTRLTVL.